Below are 17 T cell receptor beta chains sequenced from a single sample in a study of CD8 T cells in Susac syndrome. RNA in amounts of about 0.5 to 1 ug was reverse transcribed with random hexamers. TCRdb independently ran MiXCR on the immunoSEQ multiplex PCR reads; one entry per CDR3 protein. Altogether about 100,000 distinct CDR3 sequences are present, approximately 95% being singletons, with the ten largest covering 0.3% to 0.35%. Material for sequencing was CD8+ T cells from PBMCs. These receptor sequences come from a human donor with Susac syndrome.

The chain combines TRBV29-1 with TRBJ2-2; tentatively, D is TRBD2 (6 bases). There are 15 residues in the CDR3. Per germline, CDR1 SQVTM and CDR2 ANQGSEA. Trimming took off 3 bases at V and 0 bases at J, with 11 bases between the two ends. CDR3 sequence (DNA): TGCAGCGTTGACTTGGGGGGTTCGAACACCGGGGAGCTGTTTTTT. This encodes CSVDLGGSNTGELFF.

DNA of the CDR3: TGTGCCACCAGTGATTTAACAGATACAGGGTTCTTC. Amino acids: CATSDLTDTGFF. The V gene is TRBV24-1, the J gene TRBJ2-1; weak D call: TRBD1 (5 bases). The length of the CDR3 is 12 residues. CDR1 is KGHDR and CDR2 is SFDVKD in the germline V gene. V was clipped by 1 base and J by 15 bases, with 12 bases between them.

V usage is TRBV7-2 and J usage is TRBJ2-2; D uncertain. The germline gives CDR1 SGHTA, CDR2 FQGNSA. The CDR3 runs to 13 residues. The V gene lost 5 bases and the J gene lost 6 bases, with 10 bases spanning the gap. The CDR3 spells CASSIPGPGELFF. The CDR3 coding sequence is TGTGCCAGCAGCATCCCAGGCCCCGGGGAGCTGTTTTTT.

This chain joins TRBV4-1 and TRBJ2-1; TRBD1 might be the D (5 bases). Germline-derived CDR1 and CDR2 are MGHRA and YSYEKL. The ends were cut back, 4 bases at V and 7 bases at J, with 11 bases in the middle. This CDR3 has 13 amino acids. CDR3 sequence: CASSLGHLNEQFF. The DNA for the CDR3 is TGCGCCAGCAGCCTCGGACACCTAAATGAGCAGTTCTTC.

The chain links TRBV11-2 to TRBJ2-4; D remains ambiguous. This CDR3 has 13 residues. The germline gives CDR1 SGHAT, CDR2 FQNNGV. The germline V and J ends were trimmed by 6 bases and 1 base, with 7 bases remaining between them. Here the CDR3 DNA reads TGTGCCAGCAGGGGCCCGGCCAAAAACATTCAGTACTTC. Its translation: CASRGPAKNIQYF.

Here the CDR3 DNA reads TGTGCCAGCAGCGTCGGAGTGAACCCTCGGGACGAGCAGTACTTC. It is translated as CASSVGVNPRDEQYF. The chain combines TRBV3-1 with TRBJ2-7; D ambiguous. V dropped 5 bases and J dropped 5 bases, with 19 bases sitting between them. CDR3 length: 15 amino acids. Germline V gene sequence: CDR1 LGHDT, CDR2 YNNKEL (reference sequence).

The V call is TRBV12-3 or TRBV12-4, the J call TRBJ2-1; 7 bases match TRBD2. This CDR3 is 15 amino acids long. Losses at the gene ends were 8 bases for V and 0 bases for J; bases not matched to a gene: 7. CDR3 in amino acids: CASLKGTISYNEQFF. CDR3 coding DNA: TGTGCCAGCCTTAAGGGGACTATCTCCTACAATGAGCAGTTCTTC.

The table lists this clonotype with a count of one. The rearrangement joins TRBV21-1 to TRBJ2-7; the table calls TRBD1, which could not be checked here. TRBV21-1 corresponds to a pseudogene. This CDR3 is built from 12 residues. CDR3 sequence: CASRPGSYEQYF. The CDR3 DNA reads as TGTGCCAGCAGACCGGGGTCCTACGAGCAGTACTTC.

This clonotype was counted once. V gene TRBV20-1 combines with J gene TRBJ1-2, with no clear D. With 4 bases removed from V and 6 bases from J, the gap between germline ends came to 15 bases. The CDR3 is 13 residues long. Germline CDR1 DFQATT, CDR2 SNEGSKA (reference sequence). CDR3 bases: TGCAGTGCTATCCCCCCCGGGTCTAATGGCTACACCTTC. As protein: CSAIPPGSNGYTF.

V gene TRBV7-2 combines with J gene TRBJ2-7; 12 bases are shared with TRBD2. With 1 base clipped from V and 2 bases from J, the junction kept 0 bases outside the gene matches. The germline CDR1 and CDR2 sequences are SGHTA and FQGNSA. This CDR3 comprises 15 residues. The CDR3 DNA is TGTGCCAGCAGCTTAGGACTAGCGGGAGCCTACGAGCAGTACTTC. Residues: CASSLGLAGAYEQYF.

The chain employs TRBV6-2 or TRBV6-3 and TRBJ2-1; D gene ambiguous. V lost 5 bases and J lost 7, with 12 bases in between. The CDR3 totals 13 residues. Germline CDR1 MNHEY, CDR2 SVGEGT. CDR3 loop: CASSQPDMNEQFF. CDR3 in DNA: TGTGCCAGCAGTCAACCCGATATGAATGAGCAGTTCTTC.

Details on this clonotype: One end of the junction fails to match germline, which may point to a read error. V usage is TRBV20-1 and J usage is TRBJ2-5; TRBD2 matches at 9 bases. The CDR3 is 14 residues long. Looked up from germline, CDR1 is DFQATT and CDR2 is SNEGSKA (reference sequence). The CDR3, as DNA: TGTGCGAGCGGGAGGTCCAATACTCAAGAGACCCAGTACTTC. Amino acids: CASGRSNTQETQYF.

The rearrangement uses TRBV6-5 and TRBJ2-7; D is unclear. Germline CDR1 and CDR2: MNHEY and SVGAGI. This CDR3 is 12 amino acids long. Trimming stripped 2 bases from V and 6 bases from J, with 8 bases between. CDR3 protein: CASSYGWGEQYF. DNA for the CDR3: TGTGCCAGCAGTTACGGGTGGGGCGAGCAGTACTTC.

V and J are TRBV6-5 and TRBJ2-3; D perhaps matches TRBD2 (6 bases). The V end lost 8 bases, the J end lost 3 bases, and 15 bases lay between the germline ends. Germline CDR1 and CDR2: MNHEY and SVGAGI. The CDR3 extends over 14 amino acids. The CDR3 protein is CASHAGMETDTQYF. The CDR3 bases are TGTGCCAGCCACGCGGGGATGGAGACAGATACGCAGTATTTT.

The chain recombines TRBV29-1 with TRBJ1-2; no reliable D call. The CDR3 covers 12 residues. Germline V lookup: CDR1 SQVTM, CDR2 ANQGSEA. Trimming shortened V by 2 bases and J by 8 bases, and 12 bases separated the two germline ends. The CDR3 protein is CSVEPGVRGYTF. As DNA, the CDR3 is TGCAGCGTTGAACCCGGGGTCCGGGGCTACACCTTC.

This rearrangement joins TRBV5-6 to TRBJ1-2, with TRBD1 matching 9 bases. The V gene's germline CDR1 is SGHDT and CDR2 YYEEEE. The CDR3 loop spans 15 amino acids. The V segment lost 3 bases and the J segment 1 base; nucleotides outside the gene matches: 4. CDR3 loop: CASSWGQGFNYGYTF. DNA of the CDR3: TGTGCCAGCAGCTGGGGACAGGGATTTAACTATGGCTACACCTTC.

The gene calls are TRBV12-3 or TRBV12-4 and TRBJ2-2; TRBD2 agrees at 8 bases. The V gene end was trimmed by 8 bases and the J gene end by 3 bases; junction bases not matched to a gene: 5. The CDR3 has 14 amino acids. CDR3 coding DNA: TGTGCCAGCCAACTAGCGGAGTACACCGGGGAGCTGTTTTTT. Translated, it gives CASQLAEYTGELFF.